This is a list of T cell receptor beta chains from one sample in a study of OX40 agonist ivuxolimab in advanced cancers. Clones were sequenced by immunoSEQ multiplex PCR, and TCRdb holds only the in-frame ones, with some missing. The sample yields tens of thousands of clones, approximately 84% seen once. The sample consisted of CD4+ or CD8+ T cells sorted from blood, taken in a trial of the OX40 agonist ivuxolimab. The receptors shown here come from an adult with an advanced solid tumor such as melanoma, head and neck, liver or kidney cancer. Each CDR3 is given with its conserved first and last residue. A D gene is named only where the DNA matches it firmly. Clone size is stated in some rows and not others, as once, few, many or a class when expanded.

>TRBJ1-1|TRBV28|NA|NA
TGTGCCAGCGGGGGGCCGAACACTGAAGCTTTCTTT
CASGGPNTEAFF
>TRBJ2-1|TRBV18|NA|NA
TGTGCCAGCTCACCCGGACAGTACAATGAGCAGTTCTTC
CASSPGQYNEQFF
>TRBJ2-2|TRBV7-3|TRBD2|NA
TGTGCCAGCAGCTTGGTAGCGGGTGACACCGGGGAGCTGTTTTTT
CASSLVAGDTGELFF
>TRBJ2-7|TRBV2|NA|NA
TGTGCCAGCAGTGATATCAAGCTAGCAGGGTCCTACGAGCAGTACTTC
CASSDIKLAGSYEQYF
>TRBJ2-7|TRBV2|NA|NA
TGTGCCAGCAGGGACTGGCACTCCTACGAGCAGTACTTC
CASRDWHSYEQYF
>TRBJ2-1|TRBV14|NA|NA
TGTGCCAGCAGCCAAGGTTCTATCAATGAGCAGTTCTTC
CASSQGSINEQFF
>TRBJ2-1|TRBV27|TRBD2|NA
TGTGCCAGCAGCTCCCGACTAGCGGGTAGGTCCTACAATGAGCAGTTCTTC
CASSSRLAGRSYNEQFF
>TRBJ1-4|TRBV11-3|NA|NA
TGTGCCAGCAGCTTAACACGGGGGGGTGAAAAACTGTTTTTT
CASSLTRGGEKLFF
>TRBJ2-7|TRBV12-5|NA|NA
TGTGCTAGTGGTTTGGTAACGTCCAGGGTCTTACTCGAGCAGTACTTC
CASGLVTSRVLLEQYF
>TRBJ2-7|TRBV9|TRBD1|once
TGTGCCAGCAGCGTCACAGGGGCCGGCGAGCAGTACTTC
CASSVTGAGEQYF
>TRBJ1-2|TRBV25-1|NA|NA
TGTGCCAGCAGTGCAATCGACAGGCCTACGGCTGGCTACACCTTC
CASSAIDRPTAGYTF
>TRBJ1-5|TRBV4-2|NA|NA
TGTGCCAGCAGCCGGGTAGGGGGCAATCAGCCCCAGCATTTT
CASSRVGGNQPQHF